This T cell receptor (beta chain) was profiled in a study of type 1 regulatory T cells. Study background: This in vitro CD4 product, T-allo10, is enriched for Tr1 cells and alloantigen-specific.

The sample holds a few counts of this clonotype. Germline V gene data show CDR1 as SGHRS and CDR2 as YFSETQ. The CDR3 totals 15 residues. V gave up 4 bases and J gave up 2 bases, with 16 bases separating them. One entry per CDR3 protein results from TCRdb running MiXCR on the reads. Of roughly 18,000 distinct CDR3 sequences in the sample, roughly 10% were seen once. Sequenced sample: CD4+ T cells, either the whole sample or a sorted fraction (not recorded which). This chain connects TRBV5-1 to TRBJ2-7; a possible D gene is TRBD1 (6 bases). The receptor was isolated from a human donor in good health. The CDR3 DNA reads TGCGCCAGCAGCGATGGATGGGGGCGAACCTACGAGCAGTACTTC. Translation gives CASSDGWGRTYEQYF. Complete variable domain (other parts from reference TRBV5-1 and TRBJ2-7): KAGVTQTPRYLIKTRGQQVTLSCSPISGHRSVSWYQQTPGQGLQFLFEYFSETQRNKGNFPGRFSGRQFSNSRSEMNVSTLELGDSALYLCASSDGWGRTYEQYFGPGTRLTVT.